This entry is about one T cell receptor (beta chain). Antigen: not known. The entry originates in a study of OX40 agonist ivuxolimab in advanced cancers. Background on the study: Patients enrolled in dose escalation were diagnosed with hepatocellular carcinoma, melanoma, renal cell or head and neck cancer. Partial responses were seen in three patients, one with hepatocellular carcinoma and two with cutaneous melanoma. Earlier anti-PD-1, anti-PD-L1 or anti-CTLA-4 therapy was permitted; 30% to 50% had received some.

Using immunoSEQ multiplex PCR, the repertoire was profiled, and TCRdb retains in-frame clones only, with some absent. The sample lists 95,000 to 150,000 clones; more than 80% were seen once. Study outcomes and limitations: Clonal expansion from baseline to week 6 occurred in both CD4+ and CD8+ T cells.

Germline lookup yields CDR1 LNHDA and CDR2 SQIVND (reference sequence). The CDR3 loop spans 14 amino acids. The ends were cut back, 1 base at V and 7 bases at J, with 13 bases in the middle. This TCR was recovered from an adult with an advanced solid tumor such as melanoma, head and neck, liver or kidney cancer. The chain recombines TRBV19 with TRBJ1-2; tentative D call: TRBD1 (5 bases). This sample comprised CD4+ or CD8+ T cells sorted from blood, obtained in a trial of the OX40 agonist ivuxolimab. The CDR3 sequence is CASSIAQGGGGYTF. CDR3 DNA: TGTGCCAGTAGTATAGCCCAGGGAGGCGGTGGCTACACCTTC. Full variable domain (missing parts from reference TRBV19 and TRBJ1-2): DGGITQSPKYLFRKEGQNVTLSCEQNLNHDAMYWYRQDPGQGLRLIYYSQIVNDFQKGDIAEGYSVSREKKESFPLTVTSAQKNPTAFYLCASSIAQGGGGYTFGSGTRLTVV.